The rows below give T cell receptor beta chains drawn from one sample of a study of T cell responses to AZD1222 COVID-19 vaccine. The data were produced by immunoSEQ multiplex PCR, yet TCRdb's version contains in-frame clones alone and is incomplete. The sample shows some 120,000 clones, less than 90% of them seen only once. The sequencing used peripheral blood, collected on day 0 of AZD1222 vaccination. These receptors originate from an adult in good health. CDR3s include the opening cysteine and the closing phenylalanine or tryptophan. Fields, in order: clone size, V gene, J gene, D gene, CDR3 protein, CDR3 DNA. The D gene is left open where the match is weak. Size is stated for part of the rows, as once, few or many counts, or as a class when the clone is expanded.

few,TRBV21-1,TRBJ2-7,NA,CASSKARRDYEQYF,TGTGCCAGCAGCAAAGCCCGAAGGGACTACGAGCAGTACTTC
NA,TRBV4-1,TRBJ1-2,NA,CASSLQGSGYTF,TGCGCCAGCAGCCTCCAGGGCAGCGGCTACACCTTC
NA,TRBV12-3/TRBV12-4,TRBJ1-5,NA,CASSLGENQPQHF,TGTGCCAGCAGTTTGGGGGAAAATCAGCCCCAGCATTTT
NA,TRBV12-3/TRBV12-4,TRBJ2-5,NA,CASSFYMETQYF,TGTGCCAGCAGTTTTTACATGGAGACCCAGTACTTC
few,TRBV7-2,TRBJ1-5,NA,CASSLQDAQPQHF,TGTGCCAGCAGCTTACAGGATGCGCAGCCCCAGCATTTT
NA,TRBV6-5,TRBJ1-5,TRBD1,CASKAGGGQPQHF,TGTGCCAGCAAAGCAGGGGGCGGGCAGCCCCAGCATTTT
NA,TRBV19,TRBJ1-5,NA,CASQDSLGQPQHF,TGTGCCAGTCAGGACTCCCTAGGGCAGCCCCAGCATTTT
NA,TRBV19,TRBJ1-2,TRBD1,CASIDQAGDRGHGYTF,TGTGCCAGTATAGATCAAGCGGGAGACAGGGGTCATGGCTACACCTTC
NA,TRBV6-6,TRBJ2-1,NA,CASSRDHSGRAYNEQFF,TGTGCCAGCAGTCGCGACCACTCCGGGAGAGCCTACAATGAGCAGTTCTTC
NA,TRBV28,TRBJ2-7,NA,CASRGALSYEQYF,TGTGCCAGCAGGGGGGCACTCTCCTACGAGCAGTACTTC
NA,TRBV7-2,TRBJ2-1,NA,CASSLSPTNEQFF,TGTGCCAGCAGCTTGTCCCCGACAAATGAGCAGTTCTTC
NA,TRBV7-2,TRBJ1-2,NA,CASSLGGLNGYTF,TGTGCCAGCAGCTTAGGAGGTCTAAATGGCTACACCTTC
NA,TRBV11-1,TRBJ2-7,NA,CASSLDGQRDEQYF,TGTGCCAGCAGCTTAGACGGGCAACGAGACGAGCAGTACTTC
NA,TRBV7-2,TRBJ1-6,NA,CASSLGTAGNSPLHF,TGTGCCAGCAGCTTAGGGACAGCAGGCAATTCACCCCTCCACTTT
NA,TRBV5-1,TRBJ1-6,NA,CASSLRGPPLHF,TGCGCCAGCAGCCTTCGAGGTCCACCCCTCCACTTT
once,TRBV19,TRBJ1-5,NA,CASSILNTQGNQPQHF,TGTGCCAGTAGTATATTGAACACCCAGGGCAATCAGCCCCAGCATTTT
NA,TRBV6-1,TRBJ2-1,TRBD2,CASSEAGLAGADYNEQFF,TGTGCCAGCAGTGAAGCCGGACTAGCGGGAGCGGACTACAATGAGCAGTTCTTC
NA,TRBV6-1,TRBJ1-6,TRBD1,CASIQAGGNPYNSPLHF,TGTGCCAGCATTCAAGCAGGGGGAAACCCTTATAATTCACCCCTCCACTTT
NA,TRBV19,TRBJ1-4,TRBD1,CASSLRGTGNEKLFF,TGTGCCAGTAGTCTGCGGGGGACAGGGAATGAAAAACTGTTTTTT
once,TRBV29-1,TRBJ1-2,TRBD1,CSAWTGQGARGYTF,TGCAGCGCGTGGACGGGACAGGGGGCGCGGGGCTACACCTTC
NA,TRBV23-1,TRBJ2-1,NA,CASAEGRDDEQFF,TGCGCCAGCGCGGAGGGCAGGGACGATGAGCAGTTCTTC
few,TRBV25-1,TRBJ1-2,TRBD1,CASSDPRGLGYTF,TGTGCCAGCAGTGACCCTAGGGGGCTAGGCTACACCTTC
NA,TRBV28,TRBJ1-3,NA,CASTGLNTIYF,TGTGCCAGCACAGGATTAAACACCATATATTTT
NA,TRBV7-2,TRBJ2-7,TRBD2,CASGWTSGAYEQYF,TGTGCCAGCGGGTGGACTAGCGGTGCCTACGAGCAGTACTTC
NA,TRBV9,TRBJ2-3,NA,CASSVVGGLSTDTQYF,TGTGCCAGCAGCGTAGTCGGCGGACTCAGCACAGATACGCAGTATTTT
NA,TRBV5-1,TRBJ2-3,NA,CASSGAAMGIDTQYF,TGCGCCAGCAGCGGGGCGGCAATGGGAATTGATACGCAGTATTTT
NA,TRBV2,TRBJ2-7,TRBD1,CASRAGTEFYEQYF,TGTGCCAGCCGAGCCGGGACAGAATTTTACGAGCAGTACTTC
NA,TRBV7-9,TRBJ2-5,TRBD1,CASRGLAPGGTETQYF,TGTGCCAGCAGAGGTCTCGCCCCAGGGGGCACTGAGACCCAGTACTTC
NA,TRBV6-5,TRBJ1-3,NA,CASSSVGNTIYF,TGTGCCAGCAGTTCGGTTGGAAACACCATATATTTT
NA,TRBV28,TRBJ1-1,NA,CASRLRGNTEAFF,TGTGCCAGCAGACTTAGGGGTAACACTGAAGCTTTCTTT